This TCR beta chain was identified during a study of metastatic and nonmetastatic thyroid tumors. Patients had received no treatment of any kind before thyroid surgery. With MiXCR, TCRdb reprocessed the PCR reads. This sample has more than 25,000 clones, with 10% to 13% found just once. V lost 4 bases and J lost 1; bases outside the gene matches: 4. The CDR3 is 16 residues long. The germline CDR1 and CDR2 sequences are MNHEY and SVGEGT. Sequenced material: blood. The source of this sequence is a female donor with papillary thyroid cancer or a benign thyroid nodule (not recorded which). Some clones in this sample may be carry-over from other donors' samples. The chain couples TRBV6-2 or TRBV6-3 to TRBJ1-5; 10 nucleotides match TRBD1. The CDR3 loop reads CASSSSDRGSNQPQHF. The CDR3 DNA sequence: TGTGCCAGCAGTTCCTCGGACAGGGGGAGCAATCAGCCCCAGCATTTT.